These T cell receptor beta chains were read from a single sample in a study of a mutant IDH1 vaccine in newly diagnosed glioma. Produced via immunoSEQ multiplex PCR; TCRdb's table is partial and in-frame only. The sample records around 99,000 clones, around four fifths being singletons. The sequenced sample was PBMCs, obtained from a glioma patient treated with radiotherapy, temozolomide or both. Source of these receptors: a middle-aged man with glioma. CDR3s include the opening cysteine and the closing phenylalanine or tryptophan. Size is omitted from some rows. Given values are once, few, many or a class for expanded clones.

j_call clone_size v_call cdr3_aa
TRBJ1-1 - TRBV2 CASPWRRGRDTEAFF
TRBJ2-7 few TRBV6-6 CASSFWTGTYEQYF
TRBJ2-5 - TRBV6-6 CASSYRETQYF
TRBJ1-4 once TRBV10-1 CASTLPQVRATNEKLFF
TRBJ2-3 - TRBV11-1 CASSPELSRRDTQYF
TRBJ2-5 - TRBV25-1 CASSESRLAGEETQYF
TRBJ2-3 once TRBV5-6 CASRRADTQYF
TRBJ2-1 - TRBV7-2 CASSPTPPEQFF
TRBJ2-3 - TRBV5-6 CASSLDSPSTDTQYF
TRBJ2-2 - TRBV25-1 CASSEGVWTTGELFF
TRBJ2-3 - TRBV5-1 CASSLRGTDTQYF
TRBJ2-7 - TRBV27 CASTSETGREQYF
TRBJ2-7 once TRBV7-4 CASSLRGQYF
TRBJ2-2 once TRBV9 CASSGGDRGTGELFF
TRBJ1-3 once TRBV29-1 CSVIVVTSGNTIYF
TRBJ2-7 - TRBV5-4 CASSVGLGMGSEQYF
TRBJ1-2 - TRBV28 CASSYDASRVGDGYTF
TRBJ1-2 - TRBV5-6 CASSFRQGDGYTF
TRBJ2-3 - TRBV25-1 CASSSGGTDTQYF
TRBJ2-1 large TRBV27 CASSLGVNNEQFF
TRBJ2-1 few TRBV7-2 CASSPRGGANEQFF
TRBJ2-7 - TRBV7-2 CASSLAPLKQYF
TRBJ1-2 - TRBV7-8 CASAKHDRDGSYGYTF
TRBJ2-7 - TRBV7-9 CASSLEGVLSEQYF
TRBJ1-5 few TRBV9 CASSVGGGGQPQHF
TRBJ2-3 - TRBV5-4 CASSRVFGTDTQYF
TRBJ2-7 - TRBV7-2 CASSSGPDYEQYF
TRBJ2-1 - TRBV11-2 CASSITGTRIYNEQFF
TRBJ1-2 - TRBV30 CAWSEVGNYGYTF
TRBJ2-7 - TRBV19 CASSITFRGTYEQYF
TRBJ1-2 few TRBV2 CASSPALRYGYTF
TRBJ1-2 - TRBV5-1 CASSFGTGVNYGYTF
TRBJ2-3 - TRBV11-2 CASSLLGGMVTDTQYF
TRBJ2-5 - TRBV5-8 CASSLQGAGETQYF
TRBJ2-3 - TRBV6-5 CASRGVGPDTQYF
TRBJ2-7 - TRBV27 CATKGRGTGGYEQYF
TRBJ2-2 - TRBV18 CASSPGRQGAGELFF
TRBJ1-1 - TRBV5-4 CASSSRRDTEAFF
- few TRBV29-1 CSVGTGNSYEQYF
TRBJ1-4 - TRBV7-9 CASSPDGGREKLFF
TRBJ2-3 - TRBV19 CASSPLAGTGTDTQYF
TRBJ1-2 - TRBV5-6 CASSWRQGAGGYTF